This entry describes one T cell receptor beta chain. Its antigen is unknown. No much larger clone exists at a distance of one base, and base qualities are not known. This entry is derived from a study of blood T cell repertoires in COVID-19 (dated by TCRdb to the early 2020s). Broadly, across the study: Collaborator samples came from the United States, Italy and Spain and covered acute and convalescent phases of COVID-19. A de-identified subject ID, COVID-19 status, age in years and sex were almost always included in the sample metadata. The repertoires were made available in a free public database intended to serve as a resource for research on the immune response to SARS-CoV-2. HLA class I and class II types, where available, came from metadata supplied by the sample provider rather than from assay-based typing. The material from the prospective study consisted of cDNA or gDNA derived from T cells, B-cell-depleted T cells, or PBMCs. The samples were drawn from two sources: the first 160 participants of the ongoing ImmuneRACE study, and fewer than 1,500 subjects contributed by 6 global collaborators. Subjects who had been exposed to COVID-19, were actively infected with it, or had recovered from it provided the deeply sampled blood TCRbeta repertoires that made up the dataset. Broad study findings and their caveats: How much clinical and demographic metadata was included differed by source and by participant, and the metadata was provided uncurated.

Reading from cysteine to phenylalanine, the CDR3 counts 13 amino acids. Left in the record is the CDR3 DNA by itself, 39 bases read in frame from the first base. V loses 5 bases of germline sequence and J loses 11 bases, and the interval between the two ends is 15 bases. The germline V gene gives CDR1 as SGHAT and CDR2 as FQNNGV. Participants in the prospective study were enrolled through a virtual design, were aged roughly 18 to 100 years, and lived in fewer than 30 United States geographic areas. To assign participants to cohorts, the prospective study relied on clinical history that participants themselves reported in a screening survey and a study questionnaire. Mobile phlebotomists in the prospective study collected whole blood, serum and a nasopharyngeal or oropharyngeal swab from every participant. Participants in the prospective study had the option to provide additional blood draws and questionnaires over an approximately two-month period. Before DNA extraction, prospective study blood samples were shipped either frozen or at room temperature.

The immunoSEQ Assay, a bias-controlled multiplex PCR, was used to amplify TCRbeta CDR3 regions from genomic DNA. In the paper's pipeline: Within the assay, amplification of reference gene primers was used to estimate how many nucleated cells each sample contained. To quantify the absolute abundance of each unique TCRbeta CDR3 rearrangement, sequence reads were collapsed and filtered. For each sample, productive Simpson clonality was calculated by taking the square root of Simpson's diversity index across productive rearrangements. The source is immuneACCESS, and TCRdb retained only in-frame sequences with V and J called. Part of the clones is not carried over; for the studies checked, unresolved V genes explain less than half of this, and the remainder is unexplained. D and trimming were read from the DNA, whereas the V and J calls and clone size are those reported in that table. Recorded for this sample are around 420,000 clones; 88% of them occurred a single time. Approximately 2.1% of the sample comes from the top ten.

The source is a woman between 35 and 50 years old with acute COVID-19. The sequence joins TRBV11-2 to TRBJ1-4; TRBD1 might be the D gene, on 5 matching bases. The specimen sequenced was PBMCs or T cells enriched from blood (not recorded which). CDR3 loop: CASSPGQSIKLFF. DNA sequence: TGTGCCAGCAGCCCAGGACAATCCATCAAACTGTTTTTT. With all but the CDR3 taken from the reference TRBV11-2 and TRBJ1-4 genes, the full variable domain is: EAGVAQSPRYKIIEKRQSVAFWCNPISGHATLYWYQQILGQGPKLLIQFQNNGVVDDSQLPKDRFSAERLKGVDSTLKIQPAKLEDSAVYLCASSPGQSIKLFFGSGTQLSVL.